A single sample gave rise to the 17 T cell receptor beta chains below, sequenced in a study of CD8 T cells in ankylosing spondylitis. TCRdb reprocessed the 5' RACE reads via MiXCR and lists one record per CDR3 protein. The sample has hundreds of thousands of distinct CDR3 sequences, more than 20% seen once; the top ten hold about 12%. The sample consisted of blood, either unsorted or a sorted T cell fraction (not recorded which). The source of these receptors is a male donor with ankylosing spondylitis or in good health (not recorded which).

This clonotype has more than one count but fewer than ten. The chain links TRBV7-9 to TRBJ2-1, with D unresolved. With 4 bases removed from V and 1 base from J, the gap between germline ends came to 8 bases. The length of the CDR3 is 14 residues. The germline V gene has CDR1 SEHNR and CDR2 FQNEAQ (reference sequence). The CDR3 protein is CASSSSRSYNEQFF. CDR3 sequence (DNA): TGTGCCAGCAGCTCGAGCAGATCCTACAATGAGCAGTTCTTC.

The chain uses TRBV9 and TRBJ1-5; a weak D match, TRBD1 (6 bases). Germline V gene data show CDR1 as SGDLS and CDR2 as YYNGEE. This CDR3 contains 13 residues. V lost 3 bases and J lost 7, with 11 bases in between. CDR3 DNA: TGTGCCAGCAGCGAAGGGGGGAACCAGCCCCAGCATTTT. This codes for CASSEGGNQPQHF.

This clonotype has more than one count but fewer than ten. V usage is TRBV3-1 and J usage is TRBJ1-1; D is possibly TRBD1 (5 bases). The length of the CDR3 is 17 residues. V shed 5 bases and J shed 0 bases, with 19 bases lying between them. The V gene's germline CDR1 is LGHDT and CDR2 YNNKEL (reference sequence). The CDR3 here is CASSDTGTLSMNTEAFF. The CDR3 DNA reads TGTGCCAGCAGCGACACAGGAACCCTTTCCATGAACACTGAAGCTTTCTTT.

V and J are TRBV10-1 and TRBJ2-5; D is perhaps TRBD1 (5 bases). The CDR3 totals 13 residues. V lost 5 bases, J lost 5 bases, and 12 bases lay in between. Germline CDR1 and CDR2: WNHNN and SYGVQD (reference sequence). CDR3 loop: CASSSRDGETQYF. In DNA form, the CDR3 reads TGCGCCAGCAGTAGCAGGGATGGGGAGACCCAGTACTTC.

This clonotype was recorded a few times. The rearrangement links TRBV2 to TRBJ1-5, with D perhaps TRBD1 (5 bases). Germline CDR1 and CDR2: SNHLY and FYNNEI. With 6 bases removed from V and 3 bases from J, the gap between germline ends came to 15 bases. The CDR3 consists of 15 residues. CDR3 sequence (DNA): TGTGCCAGCAGCTCAAGTGGGACCCTCAATCAGCCCCAGCATTTT. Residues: CASSSSGTLNQPQHF.

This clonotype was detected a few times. The CDR3 loop is CASSQYSNEQYF. The CDR3 DNA sequence: TGTGCCAGCAGCCAATACAGCAACGAGCAGTACTTC. The rearrangement uses TRBV3-1 and TRBJ2-7; D is uncertain. The CDR3 runs 12 residues. Germline V lookup: CDR1 LGHDT, CDR2 YNNKEL (reference sequence). The ends were cut back, 2 bases at V and 5 bases at J, with 7 bases in the middle.

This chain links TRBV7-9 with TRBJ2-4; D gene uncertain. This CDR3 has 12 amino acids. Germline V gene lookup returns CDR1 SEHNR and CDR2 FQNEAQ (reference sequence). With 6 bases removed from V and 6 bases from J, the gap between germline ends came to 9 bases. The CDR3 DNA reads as TGTGCCAGCAGAGGGCCTGGAAACATTCAGTACTTC. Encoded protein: CASRGPGNIQYF.

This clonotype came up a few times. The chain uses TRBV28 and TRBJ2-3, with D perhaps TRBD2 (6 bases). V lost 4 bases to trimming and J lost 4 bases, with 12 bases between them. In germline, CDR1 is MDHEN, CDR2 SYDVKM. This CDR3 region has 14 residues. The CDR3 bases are TGTGCCAGCAGTTCCTTGTGGGGGGCAGATACGCAGTATTTT. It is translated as CASSSLWGADTQYF.

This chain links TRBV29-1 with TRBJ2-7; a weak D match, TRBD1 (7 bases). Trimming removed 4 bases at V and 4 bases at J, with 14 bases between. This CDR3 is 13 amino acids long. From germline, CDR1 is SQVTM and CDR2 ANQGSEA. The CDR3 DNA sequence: TGCAGCGTTGTTGAGGGGGCGGGGTACGAGCAGTACTTC. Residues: CSVVEGAGYEQYF.

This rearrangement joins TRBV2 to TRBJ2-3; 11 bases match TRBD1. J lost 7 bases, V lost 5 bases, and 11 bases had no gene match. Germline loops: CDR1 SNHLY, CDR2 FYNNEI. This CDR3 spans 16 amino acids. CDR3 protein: CASSYGQGASVYTQYF. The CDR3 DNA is TGTGCCAGCAGTTACGGACAGGGGGCTTCAGTGTATACGCAGTATTTT.

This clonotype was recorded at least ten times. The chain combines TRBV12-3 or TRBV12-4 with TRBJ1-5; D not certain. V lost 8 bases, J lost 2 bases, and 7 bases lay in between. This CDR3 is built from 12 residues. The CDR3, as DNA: TGTGCCAGCGGCGAGGGCAATCAGCCCCAGCATTTT. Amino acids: CASGEGNQPQHF.

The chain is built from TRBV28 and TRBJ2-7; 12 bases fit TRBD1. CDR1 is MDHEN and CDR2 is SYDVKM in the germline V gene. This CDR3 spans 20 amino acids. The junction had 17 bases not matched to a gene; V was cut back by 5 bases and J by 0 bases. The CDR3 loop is CASSIGIGGTGGLSSYEQYF. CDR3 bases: TGTGCCAGCAGTATAGGGATCGGAGGGACAGGGGGCTTAAGCTCCTACGAGCAGTACTTC. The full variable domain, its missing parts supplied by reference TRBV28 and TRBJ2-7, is DVKVTQSSRYLVKRTGEKVFLECVQDMDHENMFWYRQDPGLGLRLIYFSYDVKMKEKGDIPEGYSVSREKKERFSLILESASTNQTSMYLCASSIGIGGTGGLSSYEQYFGPGTRLTVT.

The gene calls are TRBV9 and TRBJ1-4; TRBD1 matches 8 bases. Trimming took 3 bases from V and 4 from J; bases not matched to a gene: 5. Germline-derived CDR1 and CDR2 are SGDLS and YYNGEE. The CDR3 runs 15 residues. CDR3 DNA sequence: TGTGCCAGCAGCGAGGGGACAGGCCGTAATGAAAAACTGTTTTTT. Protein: CASSEGTGRNEKLFF.

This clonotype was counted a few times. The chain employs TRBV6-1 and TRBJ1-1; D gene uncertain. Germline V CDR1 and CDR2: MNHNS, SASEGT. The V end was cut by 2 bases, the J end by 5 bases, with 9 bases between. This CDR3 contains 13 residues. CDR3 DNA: TGTGCCAGCAGTGAAAGGGAGGAGACTGAAGCTTTCTTT. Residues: CASSEREETEAFF.

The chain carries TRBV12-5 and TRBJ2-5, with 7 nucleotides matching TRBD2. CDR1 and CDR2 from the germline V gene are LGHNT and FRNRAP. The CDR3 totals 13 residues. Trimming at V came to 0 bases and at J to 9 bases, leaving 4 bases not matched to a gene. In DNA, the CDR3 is TGTGCTAGTGGTTTGGTAGGCGGGAGTGCCCAGTACTTC. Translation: CASGLVGGSAQYF.

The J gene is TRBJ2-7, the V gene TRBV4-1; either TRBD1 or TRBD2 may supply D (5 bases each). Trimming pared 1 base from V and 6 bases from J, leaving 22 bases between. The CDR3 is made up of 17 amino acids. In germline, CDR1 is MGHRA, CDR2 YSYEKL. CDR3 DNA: TGCGCCAGCAGCCAAGGTTTAATCGGGACGGTCTTCGGCGAGCAGTACTTC. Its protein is CASSQGLIGTVFGEQYF.

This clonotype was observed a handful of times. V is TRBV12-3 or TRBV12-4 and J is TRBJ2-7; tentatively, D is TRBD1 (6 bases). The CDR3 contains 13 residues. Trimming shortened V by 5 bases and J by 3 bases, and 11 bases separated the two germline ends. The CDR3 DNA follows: TGTGCCAGCAGTCCCTACAGGGTCTACGAGCAGTACTTC. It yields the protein CASSPYRVYEQYF.